One sample yielded the 7 T cell receptor beta chains listed below, sequenced in a study of blood T cells in healthy people across ages. Primers used in a second PCR of roughly 6 to 11 cycles were a sample-barcoded 5' primer and a J-beta primer mix. A single record per CDR3 protein comes from TCRdb applying MiXCR to the 5' RACE reads. The table includes over a million distinct CDR3 sequences, roughly 43% detected once. Sequencing input: blood. The receptors here all came from a woman younger than 30 in good health.

This clonotype was counted between two and nine times. V usage is TRBV4-3 and J usage is TRBJ2-1, with TRBD2 matching 9 bases. Germline V CDR1 and CDR2: LGHNA, YSLEER. The V and J ends lost 3 bases and 8 bases, in that order; junction bases with no gene match: 8. The CDR3 totals 15 residues. In nucleotides, the CDR3 is TGCGCCAGCAGCCAGACTAGGACTAGCGCCCATGAGCAGTTCTTC. This codes for CASSQTRTSAHEQFF.

CDR3 bases: TGCGCCAGCAGCCAGGGACACACGTACAATGAGCAGTTCTTC. Translated, it gives CASSQGHTYNEQFF. The chain links TRBV5-1 to TRBJ2-1, with D possibly being TRBD1 (6 bases). This CDR3 contains 14 residues. The germline CDR1 and CDR2 sequences are SGHRS and YFSETQ. V was cut by 4 bases and J by 4 bases, with 12 bases left in between. Combining the CDR3 with reference TRBV5-1 and TRBJ2-1 gives the whole variable domain KAGVTQTPRYLIKTRGQQVTLSCSPISGHRSVSWYQQTPGQGLQFLFEYFSETQRNKGNFPGRFSGRQFSNSRSEMNVSTLELGDSALYLCASSQGHTYNEQFFGPGTRLTVL.

This chain uses TRBV28 with TRBJ2-7; a possible D gene is TRBD1 (5 bases). In germline, CDR1 is MDHEN, CDR2 SYDVKM. This CDR3 region has 15 residues. Deletions cut 3 bases from V and 1 base from J, with 13 bases between. For the CDR3, the DNA is TGTGCCAGCAGTTTGTCTAGGGGTCCGTCCTACGAGCAGTACTTC. The encoded protein is CASSLSRGPSYEQYF.

As regards this clonotype: A junction boundary mismatches the germline segment, possibly from a read error. The chain carries TRBV29-1 and TRBJ2-5; 12 positions match TRBD2. The CDR3 length is 17 residues. Germline V gene lookup returns CDR1 SQVTM and CDR2 ANQGSEA. The CDR3 loop is CGVGIASGRVIGETQYF. DNA for the CDR3: TGCGGCGTTGGTATTGCTAGCGGGAGGGTTATTGGAGAGACCCAGTACTTC.

This clonotype was picked up many times. The chain is built from TRBV12-3 or TRBV12-4 and TRBJ1-5; TRBD1 might be the D (5 bases). The CDR3 covers 15 residues. Trimming stripped 6 bases from V and 5 bases from J, with 17 bases between. CDR3 sequence reads: CASSHGQGWDQPQHF. The CDR3 DNA sequence: TGTGCCAGCAGCCACGGACAAGGATGGGATCAGCCCCAGCATTTT.

The chain links TRBV29-1 to TRBJ1-2, with TRBD1 as a possible D gene (5 bases). Trimming cost V 5 bases and J 3 bases, with 19 bases left between them. CDR3 length equals 15 residues. Germline V gives CDR1 SQVTM, CDR2 ANQGSEA. In DNA, the CDR3 is TGCAGCGTTTGGGGGAAATTCGTCCTAGACTATGGCTACACCTTC. It yields the protein CSVWGKFVLDYGYTF.

The V and J genes are TRBV12-3 or TRBV12-4 and TRBJ2-4; maybe TRBD2 (5 bases). The better agreement between TRBJ2-7 and the DNA end casts doubt on the J call. The CDR3 sequence is 13 residues long. The CDR3 protein is CASSWQDFYEQYF. As DNA, the CDR3 is TGTGCCAGCAGTTGGCAGGACTTCTACGAGCAGTACTTC.